Sequencing of this T cell receptor beta chain was carried out in a study of blood T cells in healthy people across ages. General study findings and limits: No one knew whether donors had CMV, which possibly confounded expanded clonotype changes. TCR beta diversity, measured per million T cells, fell in a roughly linear way with age.

A J-beta primer mix and a sample-barcoded 5' primer were used in a second PCR of roughly 6 to 11 cycles. TCRdb passed the 5' RACE reads through MiXCR, listing each CDR3 protein once. The sample contains about 930,000 distinct CDR3 sequences, just under 30% of which appear only once. Many counts were recorded for this clonotype. Its antigen is unidentified. Germline V gene lookup returns CDR1 DFQATT and CDR2 SNEGSKA (reference sequence). V shed 6 bases and J 4 bases; nucleotides not matched to a gene: 9. This CDR3 has 14 residues. The sample also formed part of further work on T cells of mothers and their children. That study reports: When the second PCR was run, its M1S primer added sample barcodes and 2-4 random nucleotides.

The TCR was taken from a woman between 35 and 50 years old in good health. Sequencing input: blood. The rearrangement links TRBV20-1 to TRBJ2-7; 10 positions match TRBD2. The CDR3 here is CSAPEAGGPYEQYF. The CDR3 region has the DNA TGCAGTGCGCCAGAAGCGGGGGGGCCTTACGAGCAGTACTTC.